The 31 T cell receptor beta chains listed next were all sequenced from one sample in a study of blood T cell repertoires in COVID-19. Repertoires were generated with immunoSEQ multiplex PCR, while TCRdb's copy carries only in-frame clones and drops some. In the table there are some 140,000 clones, approximately 83% of which are singletons. Material: PBMCs or T cells enriched from blood (not recorded which). The receptors originated from a man aged 45-65 years who had recovered from COVID-19.

V gene TRBV7-2 combines with J gene TRBJ1-5; TRBD1 might be the D (5 bases). This CDR3 comprises 15 residues. From germline, CDR1 is SGHTA and CDR2 FQGNSA. Trimming removed 1 base at V and 2 bases at J, with 9 bases between. DNA for the CDR3: TGTGCCAGCAGCTTAGTCAGGGCTGGCAATCAGCCCCAGCATTTT. Translated, it gives CASSLVRAGNQPQHF.

The rearrangement joins TRBV7-3 to TRBJ2-1; 8 nucleotides align to TRBD1. The CDR3 covers 16 residues. Germline CDR1 and CDR2: SGHTA and FQGTGA. Trimming cost V 3 bases and J 6 bases; bases outside gene matches: 10. This chain's CDR3 is CASSLGVGQGRNEQFF. Written as DNA, the CDR3 is TGTGCCAGCAGCTTGGGAGTCGGACAGGGACGCAATGAGCAGTTCTTC.

This clone was picked up a small number of times. This rearrangement joins TRBV27 to TRBJ1-2; D is unclear. Trimming pared 3 bases from V and 3 bases from J, leaving 14 bases between. The length of the CDR3 is 15 residues. Germline-derived CDR1 and CDR2 are MNHEY and SMNVEV (reference sequence). The CDR3 is CASSFSDGDYYGYTF. CDR3 nucleotides: TGTGCCAGCAGTTTCTCAGACGGAGACTACTATGGCTACACCTTC.

The chain uses TRBV6-5 and TRBJ1-6; tentative D call: TRBD1 (6 bases). The germline V gene has CDR1 MNHEY and CDR2 SVGAGI. CDR3 size: 15 residues. V dropped 8 bases and J dropped 1 base, with 12 bases sitting between them. The CDR3 nucleotides read TGTGCCAGCTATTCAGGGGTGTCCTATAATTCACCCCTCCACTTT. Translated: CASYSGVSYNSPLHF.

The table lists this clone with a count of one. V usage is TRBV29-1 and J usage is TRBJ1-1; D may be TRBD1 (5 bases). Germline V gene data show CDR1 as SQVTM and CDR2 as ANQGSEA. V was clipped by 6 bases and J by 5 bases, with 16 bases between them. This CDR3 has 13 residues. The CDR3 loop reads CSVSGTGETEAFF. The DNA of the CDR3 is TGCAGCGTCTCTGGGACTGGGGAGACTGAAGCTTTCTTT.

The chain is built from TRBV18 and TRBJ2-5; no definite D call. Germline-derived CDR1 and CDR2 are KGHSH and LQKENI. V shed 0 bases and J shed 5 bases, with 13 bases lying between them. CDR3 length: 15 residues. CDR3 in amino acids: CASSPPASVLETQYF. CDR3 nucleotide sequence: TGTGCCAGCTCACCACCGGCCAGTGTGTTGGAGACCCAGTACTTC. The entire variable domain, with the rest obtained from reference TRBV18 and TRBJ2-5, is as follows: NAGVMQNPRHLVRRRGQEARLRCSPMKGHSHVYWYRQLPEEGLKFMVYLQKENIIDESGMPKERFSAEFPKEGPSILRIQQVVRGDSAAYFCASSPPASVLETQYFGPGTRLLVL.

The CDR3 DNA sequence: TGTGCCAGCAGCATCGACAGGGGCGGCTATGGCTACACCTTC. Protein product: CASSIDRGGYGYTF. V gene TRBV7-3 combines with J gene TRBJ1-2; 8 bases align to TRBD1. V was clipped by 5 bases and J by 4 bases; unmatched bases: 6. The germline gives CDR1 SGHTA, CDR2 FQGTGA. The CDR3 is made up of 14 amino acids.

This chain uses TRBV5-1 with TRBJ1-2, with D possibly TRBD1 on 5 matching bases. Trimming cost V 1 base and J 2 bases, with 9 bases left between them. The CDR3 totals 14 residues. Germline CDR1 is SGHRS and CDR2 is YFSETQ. The DNA of the CDR3 is TGCGCCAGCAGCTTGACGCCAGGGAACTATGGCTACACCTTC. This encodes CASSLTPGNYGYTF.

The rearrangement joins TRBV5-5 to TRBJ1-1, with 10 bases matching TRBD1. The germline V gene encodes CDR1 SGHKS and CDR2 YYEKEE (reference sequence). The CDR3 extends over 14 amino acids. Losses at the gene ends were 4 bases for V and 3 bases for J; bases not matched to a gene: 3. In nucleotides, the CDR3 is TGTGCCAGCAGCCAGGGACAGGGGTACACTGAAGCTTTCTTT. Translating gives CASSQGQGYTEAFF.

The chain employs TRBV28 and TRBJ2-1, with TRBD2 identical over 9 bases. Germline V CDR1 and CDR2: MDHEN, SYDVKM. This CDR3 contains 15 residues. Trimming at V came to 6 bases and at J to 4 bases, leaving 7 bases not matched to a gene. CDR3 sequence reads: CASRLSGGSYNEQFF. The CDR3 coding sequence is TGTGCCAGCAGACTAAGCGGGGGGTCTTACAATGAGCAGTTCTTC.

The chain carries TRBV20-1 and TRBJ2-1, with D possibly matching TRBD2 (7 bases). Germline assignment: CDR1 DFQATT and CDR2 SNEGSKA (reference sequence). Trimming pared 3 bases from V and 7 bases from J, leaving 16 bases between. The CDR3 has 14 amino acids. The CDR3 region has the DNA TGCAGTGCTAGTTCGTGGGGGGGCCGGAATGAGCAGTTCTTC. This codes for CSASSWGGRNEQFF.

The sample holds many counts of this clone. This sequence joins TRBV7-2 and TRBJ2-7; weak D call: TRBD1 (6 bases). Trimming pared 4 bases from V and 6 bases from J, leaving 16 bases between. The CDR3 is 14 amino acids. Germline V lookup: CDR1 SGHTA, CDR2 FQGNSA. The DNA for the CDR3 is TGTGCCAGCAGCTCAGGACAGTGGGGACCCGAGCAGTACTTC. It yields the protein CASSSGQWGPEQYF.

This clone has more than one count but fewer than ten. The J gene is TRBJ1-2, the V gene TRBV18; 9 nucleotides agree with TRBD1. Per germline, CDR1 KGHSH and CDR2 LQKENI. There are 13 residues in the CDR3. V dropped 3 bases and J dropped 4; count of bases not matched to a gene: 0. CDR3 sequence reads: CASSPDRGYGYTF. For the CDR3, the DNA is TGTGCCAGCTCACCGGACAGGGGCTATGGCTACACCTTC.

The table lists this clone with a count of one. CDR3 amino acids: CASSLSGKGGEKLFF. DNA of the CDR3: TGCGCCAGCAGCCTTTCGGGGAAGGGAGGCGAAAAACTGTTTTTT. The chain recombines TRBV5-1 with TRBJ1-4; D unresolved. The CDR3 extends over 15 amino acids. Germline CDR1 is SGHRS and CDR2 is YFSETQ. The germline V and J ends were trimmed by 4 bases and 8 bases, with 18 bases remaining between them. Variable domain in full (rest from reference TRBV5-1 and TRBJ1-4): KAGVTQTPRYLIKTRGQQVTLSCSPISGHRSVSWYQQTPGQGLQFLFEYFSETQRNKGNFPGRFSGRQFSNSRSEMNVSTLELGDSALYLCASSLSGKGGEKLFFGSGTQLSVL.

This clone was seen only once. The chain is built from TRBV28 and TRBJ2-7; D is possibly TRBD2 (6 bases). CDR3 length: 14 residues. The germline V gene has CDR1 MDHEN and CDR2 SYDVKM. Trimming cost V 1 base and J 6 bases, with 13 bases left between them. CDR3 protein: CASSLLGGSLEQYF. Here the CDR3 DNA reads TGTGCCAGCAGTTTATTGGGGGGATCCCTCGAGCAGTACTTC.

This chain connects TRBV30 to TRBJ1-2, with D maybe TRBD1 (5 bases). Trimming stripped 2 bases from V and 0 bases from J, with 13 bases between. The CDR3 sequence is 15 residues long. Germline V lookup: CDR1 GTSNPN, CDR2 SVGIG (reference sequence). The CDR3 DNA follows: TGTGCCTGGAGTCTCTTGGACACCTCTAACTATGGCTACACCTTC. Protein sequence: CAWSLLDTSNYGYTF. Looking up the rest from reference TRBV30 and TRBJ1-2 gives the full variable domain: SQTIHQWPATLVQPVGSPLSLECTVEGTSNPNLYWYRQAAGRGLQLLFYSVGIGQISSEVPQNLSASRPQDRQFILSSKKLLLSDSGFYLCAWSLLDTSNYGYTFGSGTRLTVV.

The genes are TRBV9 and TRBJ2-1; 15 bases align to TRBD2. The V segment lost 5 bases and the J segment 0 bases; nucleotides outside the gene matches: 6. The CDR3 totals 18 residues. Germline values: CDR1 SGDLS, CDR2 YYNGEE. The DNA for the CDR3 is TGTGCCAGCAGGACGGGACTAGCGGGGGGAAACTCCTACAATGAGCAGTTCTTC. It specifies CASRTGLAGGNSYNEQFF.

V usage is TRBV12-3 or TRBV12-4 and J usage is TRBJ1-2; D not certain. The length of the CDR3 is 12 residues. V was clipped by 2 bases and J by 8 bases, with 9 bases between them. In nucleotides, the CDR3 is TGTGCCAGCAGTTTATTAGATCGGGGCTACACCTTC. Translating gives CASSLLDRGYTF.

This chain uses TRBV9 with TRBJ2-7; 9 bases agree with TRBD1. Germline CDR1 and CDR2: SGDLS and YYNGEE. The J segment lost 2 bases and the V segment lost 2 bases, leaving 8 bases of the junction unmatched. The CDR3 is made up of 16 amino acids. CDR3 region: CASSVSEDRGTYEQYF. The CDR3 DNA follows: TGTGCCAGCAGCGTCAGTGAGGACAGGGGAACCTACGAGCAGTACTTC. The full variable domain, in which reference TRBV9 and TRBJ2-7 provide the parts outside the CDR3, is DSGVTQTPKHLITATGQRVTLRCSPRSGDLSVYWYQQSLDQGLQFLIQYYNGEERAKGNILERFSAQQFPDLHSELNLSSLELGDSALYFCASSVSEDRGTYEQYFGPGTRLTVT.

The chain combines TRBV5-1 with TRBJ1-4, with D perhaps matching TRBD1 (5 bases). Germline V gene sequence: CDR1 SGHRS, CDR2 YFSETQ. V lost 1 base and J lost 7, with 11 bases in between. The CDR3 runs 14 residues. The CDR3 nucleotides are TGCGCCAGCAGCTTGAAAGGGACTGGTGAAAAACTGTTTTTT. This codes for CASSLKGTGEKLFF.

The genes are TRBV5-6 and TRBJ1-5, with a possible D match to TRBD1 (5 bases). The germline gives CDR1 SGHDT, CDR2 YYEEEE. CDR3 length: 15 amino acids. V dropped 4 bases and J dropped 5 bases, with 16 bases sitting between them. CDR3 sequence: CASSRLTALDQPQHF. The CDR3 nucleotides are TGTGCCAGCAGCCGACTGACAGCGTTGGATCAGCCCCAGCATTTT.

V gene TRBV28 combines with J gene TRBJ1-2; a possible D gene is TRBD1 (5 bases). With 4 bases removed from V and 9 bases from J, the gap between germline ends came to 18 bases. The CDR3 has 14 residues. Germline V lookup: CDR1 MDHEN, CDR2 SYDVKM. The CDR3 loop reads CASSSDRLAKSYTF. The CDR3 DNA reads as TGTGCCAGCAGTTCAGACAGACTGGCAAAAAGCTACACCTTC.

The V and J genes are TRBV4-3 and TRBJ2-2; D is possibly TRBD1 (6 bases). Trimming shortened V by 0 bases and J by 1 base, and 12 bases separated the two germline ends. In germline, CDR1 is LGHNA, CDR2 YSLEER. The CDR3 length is 17 residues. This chain's CDR3 is CASSQDWAGVNTGELFF. In nucleotides, the CDR3 is TGCGCCAGCAGCCAAGACTGGGCAGGGGTGAACACCGGGGAGCTGTTTTTT.

The chain employs TRBV2 and TRBJ2-3, with a tentative D call TRBD1 (5 bases). V was pared by 4 bases and J by 5 bases, with 10 bases between. The length of the CDR3 is 13 residues. Germline V gene data show CDR1 as SNHLY and CDR2 as FYNNEI. CDR3 bases: TGTGCCAGCAGTGCACAGGATCGAGATACGCAGTATTTT. Protein sequence: CASSAQDRDTQYF.

The chain recombines TRBV28 with TRBJ2-3, with D possibly matching TRBD2 (5 bases). The CDR3 extends over 12 amino acids. Looked up from germline, CDR1 is MDHEN and CDR2 is SYDVKM. V shed 3 bases and J shed 10 bases, with 11 bases lying between them. This chain's CDR3 is CASSFGLGAQYF. CDR3 in DNA: TGTGCCAGCAGTTTCGGACTTGGCGCGCAGTATTTT.

The chain uses TRBV18 and TRBJ1-4, with D perhaps matching TRBD1 (6 bases). The germline gives CDR1 KGHSH, CDR2 LQKENI. CDR3 size: 14 residues. V lost 6 bases, J lost 1 base, and 9 bases lay in between. CDR3 sequence (DNA): TGTGCCAGCTCCCAGGACAGAACTAATGAAAAACTGTTTTTT. This translates into CASSQDRTNEKLFF.

The chain is built from TRBV30 and TRBJ2-3, with D perhaps TRBD2 (5 bases). This CDR3 comprises 13 residues. The V gene lost 3 bases and the J gene lost 2 bases, with 9 bases spanning the gap. Looked up from germline, CDR1 is GTSNPN and CDR2 is SVGIG (reference sequence). CDR3 in amino acids: CAWRLGNTDTQYF. CDR3 in DNA: TGTGCCTGGAGACTCGGGAACACAGATACGCAGTATTTT.

V is TRBV6-2 or TRBV6-3 and J is TRBJ1-5, with D maybe TRBD1 (6 bases). Per germline, CDR1 MNHEY and CDR2 SVGEGT. This CDR3 is built from 13 residues. Trimming took off 6 bases at V and 7 bases at J, with 13 bases between the two ends. For the CDR3, the DNA is TGTGCCAGCAGCAGACTCAGGGGCCAGCCCCAGCATTTT. Translating gives CASSRLRGQPQHF.

The chain recombines TRBV12-5 with TRBJ2-3; 7 positions agree with TRBD1. Germline-derived CDR1 and CDR2 are LGHNT and FRNRAP. The CDR3 is made up of 15 amino acids. With V trimmed by 1 base and J by 6 bases, 7 bases remained unmatched. CDR3 region: CASGLGRGTSDTQYF. The CDR3 nucleotides read TGTGCTAGTGGTTTGGGCAGGGGGACGAGCGATACGCAGTATTTT.

This clone was observed a handful of times. The DNA of the CDR3 is TGCGCCAGCCGGAACCAGGGACAGAAGCTTCCTTTTGGCTACACCTTC. This encodes CASRNQGQKLPFGYTF. The gene calls are TRBV10-1 and TRBJ1-2; TRBD1 agrees at 7 bases. This CDR3 is built from 16 residues. Trimming removed 8 bases from V and 7 bases from J; junction bases left unmatched: 19. Germline loops: CDR1 WNHNN, CDR2 SYGVQD (reference sequence).

This clone was seen a few times. The chain couples TRBV18 to TRBJ2-7, with TRBD2 matching over 8 bases. CDR3 size: 14 residues. From germline, CDR1 is KGHSH and CDR2 LQKENI. V lost 3 bases, J lost 7 bases, and 8 bases stayed unmatched. CDR3 residues: CASSPPGREWEQYF. The CDR3 DNA sequence: TGTGCCAGCTCACCCCCCGGGAGGGAATGGGAGCAGTACTTC. Full variable domain (rest looked up from reference TRBV18 and TRBJ2-7): NAGVMQNPRHLVRRRGQEARLRCSPMKGHSHVYWYRQLPEEGLKFMVYLQKENIIDESGMPKERFSAEFPKEGPSILRIQQVVRGDSAAYFCASSPPGREWEQYFGPGTRLTVT.